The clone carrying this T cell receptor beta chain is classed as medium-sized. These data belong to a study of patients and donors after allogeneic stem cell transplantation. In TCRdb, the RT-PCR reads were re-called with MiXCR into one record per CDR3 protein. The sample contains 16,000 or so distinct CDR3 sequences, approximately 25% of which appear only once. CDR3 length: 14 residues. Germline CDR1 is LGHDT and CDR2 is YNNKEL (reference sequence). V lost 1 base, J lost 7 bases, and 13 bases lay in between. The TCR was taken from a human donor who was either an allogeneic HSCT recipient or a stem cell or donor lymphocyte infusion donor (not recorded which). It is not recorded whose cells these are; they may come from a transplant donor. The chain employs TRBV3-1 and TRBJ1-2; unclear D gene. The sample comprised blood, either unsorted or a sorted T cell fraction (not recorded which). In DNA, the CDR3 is TGTGCCAGCAGCCAAGTCTCTGCTTCGCGTGGCTACACCTTC. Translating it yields CASSQVSASRGYTF.